The subject of this entry is one T cell receptor (beta chain). This sample was included in a study of T cell changes during pregnancy in multiple sclerosis. TCRdb's table, derived via immunoSEQ multiplex PCR, lists solely in-frame clones and lacks some. The sample records 35,000 to 45,000 clones, about 90% being singletons. The CDR3 extends over 15 amino acids. Germline-derived CDR1 and CDR2 are SGHTA and FQGNSA. Trimming removed 5 bases from V and 0 bases from J, with 12 bases in between. The source is a female donor with multiple sclerosis, enrolled in a pregnancy study. Sequencing used CD4+ T cells from peripheral blood mononuclear cells, obtained after pregnancy. The chain employs TRBV7-2 and TRBJ2-3; D might be TRBD1 (5 bases). CDR3 DNA sequence: TGTGCCAGCAGCAGGACATACACTAGCACAGATACGCAGTATTTT. This gives the protein CASSRTYTSTDTQYF.